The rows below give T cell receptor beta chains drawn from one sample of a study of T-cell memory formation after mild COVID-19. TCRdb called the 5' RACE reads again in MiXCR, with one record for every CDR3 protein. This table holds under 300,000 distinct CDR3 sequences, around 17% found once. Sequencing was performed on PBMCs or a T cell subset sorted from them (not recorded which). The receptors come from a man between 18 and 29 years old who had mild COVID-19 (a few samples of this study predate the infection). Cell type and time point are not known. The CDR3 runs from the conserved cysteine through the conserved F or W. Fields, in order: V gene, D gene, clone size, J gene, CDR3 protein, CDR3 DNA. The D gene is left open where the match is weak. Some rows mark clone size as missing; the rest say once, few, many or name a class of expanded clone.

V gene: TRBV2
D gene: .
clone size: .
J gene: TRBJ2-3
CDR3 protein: CASGRGDTQYF
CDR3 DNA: TGTGCCAGCGGCAGGGGTGATACGCAGTATTTT

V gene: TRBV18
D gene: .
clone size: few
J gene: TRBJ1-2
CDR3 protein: CASSSLKGPRSYTF
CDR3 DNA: TGTGCCAGCTCATCATTAAAGGGGCCACGGAGCTACACCTTC

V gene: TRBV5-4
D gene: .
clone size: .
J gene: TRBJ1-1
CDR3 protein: CASSRGGGGTEAFF
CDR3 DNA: TGTGCCAGCAGCCGTGGAGGTGGGGGCACTGAAGCTTTCTTT

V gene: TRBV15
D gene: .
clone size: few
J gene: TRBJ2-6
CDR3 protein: CATARESGANVLTF
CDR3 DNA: TGTGCCACTGCTAGGGAGTCTGGGGCCAACGTCCTGACTTTC

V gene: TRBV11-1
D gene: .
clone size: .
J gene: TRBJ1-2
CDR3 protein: CASSLLPDPAGGYTF
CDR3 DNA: TGTGCCAGCAGCTTACTCCCCGACCCCGCTGGAGGCTACACCTTC

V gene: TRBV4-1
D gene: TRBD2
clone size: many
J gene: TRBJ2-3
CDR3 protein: CASSLHGLAQDTQYF
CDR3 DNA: TGCGCCAGCAGCCTCCACGGACTAGCACAAGATACGCAGTATTTT

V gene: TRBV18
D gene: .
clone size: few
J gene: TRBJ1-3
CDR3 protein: CASSPAGVSGNTIYF
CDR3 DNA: TGTGCCAGCTCACCAGCAGGGGTCTCTGGAAACACCATATATTTT

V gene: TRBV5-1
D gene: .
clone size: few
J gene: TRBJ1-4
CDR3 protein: CASSETPATNEKLFF
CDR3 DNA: TGCGCCAGCAGCGAAACACCTGCAACTAATGAAAAACTGTTTTTT

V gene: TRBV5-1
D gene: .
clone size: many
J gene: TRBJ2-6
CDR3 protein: CASSTTSGAGANVLTF
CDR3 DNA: TGCGCCAGCAGCACCACCTCGGGGGCTGGGGCCAACGTCCTGACTTTC

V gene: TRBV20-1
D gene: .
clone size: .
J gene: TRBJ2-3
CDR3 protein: CSARDSRANTQYF
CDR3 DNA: TGCAGTGCTAGAGATTCAAGGGCTAATACGCAGTATTTT

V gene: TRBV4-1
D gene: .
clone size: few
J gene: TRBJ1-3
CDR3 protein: CASSQDARSAGNTIYF
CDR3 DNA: TGCGCCAGCAGCCAAGATGCGAGAAGCGCTGGAAACACCATATATTTT

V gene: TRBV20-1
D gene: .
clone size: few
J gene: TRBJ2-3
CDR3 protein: CSAAGGGIGDTQYF
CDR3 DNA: TGCAGTGCCGCGGGCGGGGGCATCGGAGATACGCAGTATTTT

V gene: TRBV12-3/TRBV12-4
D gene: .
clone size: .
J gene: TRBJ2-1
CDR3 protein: CASTPRAPYNEQFF
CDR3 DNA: TGTGCCAGCACCCCGCGGGCCCCCTACAATGAGCAGTTCTTC

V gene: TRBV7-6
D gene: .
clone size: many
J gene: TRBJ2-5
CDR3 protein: CASSLGPQETQYF
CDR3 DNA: TGTGCCAGCAGCTTAGGTCCCCAAGAGACCCAGTACTTC

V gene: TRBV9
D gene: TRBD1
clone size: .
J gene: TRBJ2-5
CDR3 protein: CASSLTGASRETQYF
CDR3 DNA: TGTGCCAGCAGTCTCACAGGGGCTTCGAGGGAGACCCAGTACTTC

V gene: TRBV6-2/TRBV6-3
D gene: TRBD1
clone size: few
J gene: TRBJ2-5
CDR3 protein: CASSPRGPRETQYF
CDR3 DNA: TGTGCCAGCAGTCCTAGGGGGCCGCGAGAGACCCAGTACTTC

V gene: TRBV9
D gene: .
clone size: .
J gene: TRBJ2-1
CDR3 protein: CASSLLSSSYNEQFF
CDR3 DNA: TGTGCCAGCAGCTTACTCAGTAGCTCCTACAATGAGCAGTTCTTC

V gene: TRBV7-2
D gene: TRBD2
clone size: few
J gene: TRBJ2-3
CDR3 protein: CASSLVGTNTDTQYF
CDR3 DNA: TGTGCCAGCAGCTTAGTGGGGACTAACACAGATACGCAGTATTTT

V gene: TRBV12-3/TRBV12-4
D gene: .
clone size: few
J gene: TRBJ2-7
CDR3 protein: CASEKGGGSYEQYF
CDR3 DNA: TGTGCCAGTGAAAAGGGGGGAGGGTCCTACGAGCAGTACTTC

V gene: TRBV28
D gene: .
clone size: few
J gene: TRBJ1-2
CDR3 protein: CASRDPYGYTF
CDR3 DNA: TGTGCCAGCAGGGACCCCTATGGCTACACCTTC

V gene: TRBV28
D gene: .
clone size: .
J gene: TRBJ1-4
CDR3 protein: CASSSGPDRGEKLFF
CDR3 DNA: TGTGCCAGCAGTTCCGGACCCGATAGGGGGGAAAAACTGTTTTTT

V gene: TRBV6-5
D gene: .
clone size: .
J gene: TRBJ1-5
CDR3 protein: CASSEGGVFGPQHF
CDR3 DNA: TGTGCCAGCAGCGAAGGGGGTGTTTTTGGGCCCCAGCATTTT

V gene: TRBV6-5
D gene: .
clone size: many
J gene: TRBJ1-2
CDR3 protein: CASSLAGTYGYTF
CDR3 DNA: TGTGCCAGCAGTTTGGCAGGGACCTATGGCTACACCTTC

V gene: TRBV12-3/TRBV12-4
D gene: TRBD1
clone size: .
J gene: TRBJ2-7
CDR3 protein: CASGTGTGGYEQYF
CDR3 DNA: TGTGCCAGCGGAACCGGGACAGGGGGCTACGAGCAGTACTTC

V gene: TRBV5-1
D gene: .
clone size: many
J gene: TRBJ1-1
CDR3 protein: CASKEPNTEAFF
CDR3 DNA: TGCGCCAGCAAGGAACCTAACACTGAAGCTTTCTTT

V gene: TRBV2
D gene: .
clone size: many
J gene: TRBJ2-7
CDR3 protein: CASSGGGPYEQYF
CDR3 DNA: TGTGCCAGCAGTGGGGGGGGCCCCTACGAGCAGTACTTC

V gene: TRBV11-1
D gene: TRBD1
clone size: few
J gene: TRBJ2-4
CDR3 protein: CASSFGQENIQYF
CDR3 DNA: TGTGCCAGCAGCTTTGGACAGGAAAACATTCAGTACTTC

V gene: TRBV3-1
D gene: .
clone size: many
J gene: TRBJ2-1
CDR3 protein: CASSQRDWTNEQFF
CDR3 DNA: TGTGCCAGCAGCCAACGGGACTGGACCAATGAGCAGTTCTTC

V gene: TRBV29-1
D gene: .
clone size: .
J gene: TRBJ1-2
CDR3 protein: CSVDGPGAGSNGYTF
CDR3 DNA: TGCAGCGTTGACGGGCCAGGCGCTGGGTCGAATGGCTACACCTTC

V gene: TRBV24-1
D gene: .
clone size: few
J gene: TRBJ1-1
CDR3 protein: CATSGPGAMNTEAFF
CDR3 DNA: TGTGCCACCAGTGGTCCAGGGGCAATGAACACTGAAGCTTTCTTT

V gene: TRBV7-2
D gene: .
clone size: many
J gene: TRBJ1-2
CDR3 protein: CASSAYGTDYGYTF
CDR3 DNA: TGTGCCAGCAGCGCGTACGGGACGGATTATGGCTACACCTTC

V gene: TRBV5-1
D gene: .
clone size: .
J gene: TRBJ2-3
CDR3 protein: CASSLAGQGVDTQYF
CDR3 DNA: TGCGCCAGCAGCTTGGCCGGCCAGGGAGTGGATACGCAGTATTTT

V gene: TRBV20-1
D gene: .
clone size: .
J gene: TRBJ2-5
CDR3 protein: CSAGGLQETQYF
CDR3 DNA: TGCAGTGCGGGGGGCTTGCAGGAGACCCAGTACTTC

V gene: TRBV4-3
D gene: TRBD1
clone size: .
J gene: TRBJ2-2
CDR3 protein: CASSHIDRGNTGELFF
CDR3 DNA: TGCGCCAGCAGCCACATCGACAGGGGAAACACCGGGGAGCTGTTTTTT

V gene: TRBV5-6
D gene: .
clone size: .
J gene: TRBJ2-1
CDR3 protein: CASSSTGPGEQFF
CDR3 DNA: TGTGCCAGCAGCTCCACCGGCCCGGGGGAGCAGTTCTTC

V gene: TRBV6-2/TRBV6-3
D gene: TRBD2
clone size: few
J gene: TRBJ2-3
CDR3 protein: CASRRLATDTQYF
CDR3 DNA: TGTGCCAGCAGACGACTAGCGACAGATACGCAGTATTTT

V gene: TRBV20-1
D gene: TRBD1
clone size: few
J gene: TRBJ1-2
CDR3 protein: CSARGRTGWPNYGYTF
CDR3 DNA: TGCAGTGCTAGAGGCCGGACAGGGTGGCCTAACTATGGCTACACCTTC

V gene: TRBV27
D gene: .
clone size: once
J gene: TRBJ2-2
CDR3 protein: CASTLLGVGGELFF
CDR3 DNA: TGTGCCAGCACCTTACTGGGGGTCGGCGGGGAGCTGTTTTTT

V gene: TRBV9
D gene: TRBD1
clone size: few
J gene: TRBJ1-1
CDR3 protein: CASSGGQGGTEAFF
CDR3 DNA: TGTGCCAGCAGCGGGGGACAGGGAGGCACTGAAGCTTTCTTT

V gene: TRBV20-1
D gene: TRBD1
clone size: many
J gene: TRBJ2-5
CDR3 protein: CSAGTDQETQYF
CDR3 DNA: TGCAGTGCTGGGACAGATCAAGAGACCCAGTACTTC

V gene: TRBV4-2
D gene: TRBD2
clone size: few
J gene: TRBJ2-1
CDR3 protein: CASRAGGFNEQFF
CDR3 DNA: TGTGCCAGCAGAGCGGGGGGATTCAATGAGCAGTTCTTC

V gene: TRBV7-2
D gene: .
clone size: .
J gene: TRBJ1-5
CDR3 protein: CASAALNQPQHF
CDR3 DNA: TGTGCCTCGGCGGCCCTAAATCAGCCCCAGCATTTT

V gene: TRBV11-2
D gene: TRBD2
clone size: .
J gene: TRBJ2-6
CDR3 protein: CASSTTPGLADSGANVLTF
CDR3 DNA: TGTGCCAGCAGCACAACCCCGGGACTAGCGGACTCTGGGGCCAACGTCCTGACTTTC

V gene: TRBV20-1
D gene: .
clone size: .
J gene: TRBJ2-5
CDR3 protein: CSARVVGAVAETQYF
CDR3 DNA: TGCAGTGCTAGAGTCGTAGGGGCGGTTGCGGAGACCCAGTACTTC

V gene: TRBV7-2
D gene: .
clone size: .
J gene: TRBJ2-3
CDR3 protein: CASSTGGAEDTQYF
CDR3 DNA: TGTGCCAGCAGCACTGGGGGGGCCGAAGATACGCAGTATTTT

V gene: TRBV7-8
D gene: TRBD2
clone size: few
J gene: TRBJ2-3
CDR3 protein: CASSLYSGGPPYHTDTQYF
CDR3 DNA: TGTGCCAGCAGCTTGTATAGCGGGGGGCCTCCCTACCACACAGATACGCAGTATTTT

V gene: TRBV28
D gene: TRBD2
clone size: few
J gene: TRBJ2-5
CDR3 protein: CASRGPRGETQYF
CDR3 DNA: TGTGCCAGCAGGGGACCGCGGGGGGAGACCCAGTACTTC

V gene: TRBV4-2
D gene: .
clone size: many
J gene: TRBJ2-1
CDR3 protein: CASSQDDGSYNEQFF
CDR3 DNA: TGTGCCAGCAGCCAAGATGACGGCTCCTACAATGAGCAGTTCTTC

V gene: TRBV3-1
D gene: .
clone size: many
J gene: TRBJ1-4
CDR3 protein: CASSQRDRNEKLFF
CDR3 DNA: TGTGCCAGCAGCCAACGGGATCGGAATGAAAAACTGTTTTTT

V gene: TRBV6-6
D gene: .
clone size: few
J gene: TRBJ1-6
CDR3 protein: CASIPGVDSPLHF
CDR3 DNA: TGTGCCAGCATCCCAGGGGTGGATTCACCCCTCCACTTT

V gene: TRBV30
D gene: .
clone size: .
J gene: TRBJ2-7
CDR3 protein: CAWSLGFDEQYF
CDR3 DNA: TGTGCCTGGAGTCTGGGGTTCGACGAGCAGTACTTC

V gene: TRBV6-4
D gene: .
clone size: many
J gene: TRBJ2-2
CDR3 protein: CASSRDTSNTGELFF
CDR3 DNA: TGTGCCAGCAGTCGGGACACCTCGAACACCGGGGAGCTGTTTTTT

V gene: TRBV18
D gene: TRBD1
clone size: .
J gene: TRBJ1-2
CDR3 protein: CASSPGTGTFNYGYTF
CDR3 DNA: TGTGCCAGCTCACCAGGGACAGGGACATTTAACTATGGCTACACCTTC

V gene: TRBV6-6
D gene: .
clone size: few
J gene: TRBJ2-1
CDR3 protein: CASSYGLRYNEQFF
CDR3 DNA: TGTGCCAGCAGTTACGGTCTCCGCTACAATGAGCAGTTCTTC

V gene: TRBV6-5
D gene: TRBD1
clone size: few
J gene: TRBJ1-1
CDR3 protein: CASRRPGQGNTEAFF
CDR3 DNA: TGTGCCAGCAGAAGACCGGGACAGGGGAACACTGAAGCTTTCTTT

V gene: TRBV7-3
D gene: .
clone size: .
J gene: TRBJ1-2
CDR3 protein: CASSSAAGYGYTF
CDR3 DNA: TGTGCCAGCAGCTCCGCGGCAGGGTATGGCTACACCTTC

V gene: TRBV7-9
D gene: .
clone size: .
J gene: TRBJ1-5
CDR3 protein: CASTEQGDQPQHF
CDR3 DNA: TGTGCCAGCACCGAACAGGGTGATCAGCCCCAGCATTTT

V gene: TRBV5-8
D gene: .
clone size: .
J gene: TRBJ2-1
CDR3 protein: CASNRQANYNEQFF
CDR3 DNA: TGTGCCAGCAACAGACAGGCGAACTACAATGAGCAGTTCTTC